This paragraph covers one TCR beta chain sequence. Its antigen remains unknown. Baseline was the first blood sampling point, followed by cycle 4 day 1 and cycle 7 day 1. The data stem from a study of OX40 agonist ivuxolimab in advanced cancers. Turning to the study itself: Dose-escalation patients suffered from hepatocellular carcinoma, melanoma, renal cell or head and neck cancer.

Study-level results: It was also the case that some nonresponders had low normalized T-cell clonal expansion. In CD8+ T cells, expanded clones were on average more numerous than in CD4+.

Repertoires were generated with immunoSEQ multiplex PCR, while TCRdb's copy carries only in-frame clones and drops some. The sample lists 30,000 or so clones; around nine tenths were seen once. Material: CD4+ or CD8+ T cells sorted from blood, obtained in a trial of the OX40 agonist ivuxolimab. The TCR originated in an adult with an advanced solid tumor such as melanoma, head and neck, liver or kidney cancer.

CDR3 sequence reads: CASSTGWTPNQPQHF. The CDR3 coding sequence is TGTGCCAGTAGTACCGGTTGGACGCCTAATCAGCCCCAGCATTTT. This sequence joins TRBV19 and TRBJ1-5; D is uncertain. CDR1 LNHDA and CDR2 SQIVND come from the germline V gene (reference sequence). V was cut by 4 bases and J by 4 bases, with 14 bases left in between. This CDR3 spans 15 amino acids.